Presented here are 21 T cell receptor beta chains from one specimen sequenced in a study of cytomegalovirus exposure and HLA in healthy donors. The PCR had 60 Vbeta and 13 Jbeta primers. This table comes from immunoSEQ multiplex PCR, and its TCRdb copy is limited to in-frame clones, with some not included. The listing contains about 200,000 clones. The sequenced sample was PBMCs. The receptors were gathered from a girl aged 2-10 years in good health and CMV-seropositive.

This rearrangement joins TRBV10-3 to TRBJ2-3, with 7 nucleotides matching TRBD2. This CDR3 comprises 16 residues. V lost 5 bases to trimming and J lost 0 bases; unmatched junction nucleotides: 8. Germline assignment: CDR1 ENHRY and CDR2 SYGVKD. The CDR3 sequence: CAISQMTSPSTDTQYF. CDR3 sequence (DNA): TGTGCCATCAGTCAGATGACTAGCCCTAGCACAGATACGCAGTATTTT.

The genes are TRBV27 and TRBJ2-2; 9 nucleotides match TRBD2. CDR1 and CDR2 (germline): MNHEY, SMNVEV (reference sequence). V was pared by 5 bases and J by 5 bases, with 6 bases of the junction left unmatched. This CDR3 comprises 15 residues. CDR3: CASSALAGVTGELFF. The CDR3 DNA reads as TGTGCCAGCAGTGCGTTAGCGGGAGTAACCGGGGAGCTGTTTTTT.

This CDR3 reads CASSLNLLQFF. In DNA, the CDR3 is TGTGCCAGCAGCTTAAACTTGTTGCAGTTCTTC. This chain joins TRBV11-2 and TRBJ2-1; no clear D. CDR1 and CDR2 from the germline V gene are SGHAT and FQNNGV. This CDR3 comprises 11 residues. Trimming took off 2 bases at V and 12 bases at J, with 8 bases between the two ends.

The V and J genes are TRBV6-1 and TRBJ2-7; 7 bases align to TRBD1. The germline gives CDR1 MNHNS, CDR2 SASEGT. The CDR3 sequence is 15 residues long. V gave up 6 bases and J gave up 7 bases; unmatched junction bases: 15. The CDR3 bases are TGTGCCAGCAGATATATGGAAGACAGGGAGAGGGAGCAGTACTTC. It encodes CASRYMEDREREQYF.

This rearrangement joins TRBV21-1 to TRBJ2-7; the table's D call, TRBD1, was not checked against the DNA. TRBV21-1 is given as a pseudogene. The CDR3 contains 15 residues. In DNA form, the CDR3 reads TGTGCCAGCAGCAATGTGGGACATGGGCCCTACGAGCAGTACTTC. The encoded protein is CASSNVGHGPYEQYF.

This sequence joins TRBV15 and TRBJ2-6; D is unclear. The CDR3 has 17 residues. With 0 bases removed from V and 0 bases from J, the gap between germline ends came to 9 bases. Germline CDR1 is LNHNV and CDR2 is YYDKDF (reference sequence). The chain's CDR3 is CATSRDLTHSGANVLTF. DNA of the CDR3: TGTGCCACCAGCAGAGATTTGACTCACTCTGGGGCCAACGTCCTGACTTTC.

The CDR3: CASSQGAGEQYF. CDR3 DNA: TGCGCCAGCAGCCAGGGGGCTGGGGAGCAGTACTTC. The J gene is TRBJ2-7, the V gene TRBV5-1; 8 nucleotides agree with TRBD1. This CDR3 contains 12 residues. From germline, CDR1 is SGHRS and CDR2 YFSETQ. V trimming: 4 bases; J trimming: 7 bases; junction bases outside the gene matches: 4.

The genes are TRBV29-1 and TRBJ2-7; perhaps TRBD2 as D (5 bases). Trimming removed 4 bases from V and 6 bases from J, with 13 bases in between. Germline V gene lookup returns CDR1 SQVTM and CDR2 ANQGSEA. The CDR3 extends over 12 amino acids. The CDR3 reads CSVVGLAGEQYF. The CDR3 DNA reads as TGCAGCGTTGTTGGTCTAGCAGGCGAGCAGTACTTC.

J is TRBJ2-1 and V is TRBV5-6, with a tentative D call TRBD2 (6 bases). The CDR3 covers 13 residues. V lost 4 bases, J lost 8 bases, and 13 bases lay in between. Germline V lookup: CDR1 SGHDT, CDR2 YYEEEE. DNA for the CDR3: TGTGCCAGCAGCCCGGGAGTTCCCTATGAGCAGTTCTTC. It codes for CASSPGVPYEQFF.

With regard to this clone: Other DNA sequences in this sample translate to the same CDR3. The gene calls are TRBV5-1 and TRBJ2-7; 10 nucleotides align to TRBD1. This CDR3 contains 14 residues. Trimming cost V 4 bases and J 3 bases; bases outside gene matches: 4. The germline V gene has CDR1 SGHRS and CDR2 YFSETQ. The CDR3 bases are TGCGCCAGCAGCCCCGGACAGGGGGACTACGAGCAGTACTTC. It encodes CASSPGQGDYEQYF.

The chain has TRBV10-1 and TRBJ2-7, with D perhaps TRBD1 (7 bases). Trimming took off 0 bases at V and 2 bases at J, with 11 bases between the two ends. The CDR3 consists of 15 residues. Germline-derived CDR1 and CDR2 are WNHNN and SYGVQD (reference sequence). Here the CDR3 DNA reads TGCGCCAGCAGTGAGTCGCGGGACAGAACCTACGAGCAGTACTTC. It specifies CASSESRDRTYEQYF.

The V gene is TRBV6-5, the J gene TRBJ1-4, with 9 bases aligning to TRBD1. Germline assignment: CDR1 MNHEY and CDR2 SVGAGI. V lost 6 bases, J lost 8 bases, and 4 bases stayed unmatched. The CDR3 contains 13 residues. The CDR3 loop reads CASRTGGREKLFF. CDR3 nucleotide sequence: TGTGCCAGCAGGACAGGGGGAAGGGAAAAACTGTTTTTT.

The chain employs TRBV5-1 and TRBJ2-5; D may be TRBD1 (5 bases). The CDR3 sequence is 16 residues long. V lost 1 base and J 2 bases, leaving 15 bases between the germline ends. Looked up from germline, CDR1 is SGHRS and CDR2 is YFSETQ. CDR3 bases: TGCGCCAGCAGCTTGATCACTACAGGTTCACAAGAGACCCAGTACTTC. Translated: CASSLITTGSQETQYF. The variable domain in full, with the rest retrieved from reference TRBV5-1 and TRBJ2-5, is KAGVTQTPRYLIKTRGQQVTLSCSPISGHRSVSWYQQTPGQGLQFLFEYFSETQRNKGNFPGRFSGRQFSNSRSEMNVSTLELGDSALYLCASSLITTGSQETQYFGPGTRLLVL.

The chain recombines TRBV10-3 with TRBJ2-7, with 13 positions matching TRBD2. The J segment lost 0 bases and the V segment lost 2 bases, leaving 7 bases of the junction unmatched. This CDR3 has 18 residues. Germline assignment: CDR1 ENHRY and CDR2 SYGVKD. CDR3 protein: CAISETSGRVLSSYEQYF. The CDR3 DNA is TGTGCCATCAGTGAGACTAGCGGGAGGGTCCTTTCCTCCTACGAGCAGTACTTC.

CDR3 sequence (DNA): TGTGCCAGTACATCCGTTCAAGAGACCCAGTACTTC. Translating gives CASTSVQETQYF. The chain recombines TRBV28 with TRBJ2-5; D unresolved. This CDR3 has 12 residues. CDR1 is MDHEN and CDR2 is SYDVKM in the germline V gene. V was pared by 9 bases and J by 2 bases, with 10 bases between.

The chain combines TRBV19 with TRBJ1-1, with a tentative D call TRBD1 (6 bases). Germline V gene data show CDR1 as LNHDA and CDR2 as SQIVND (reference sequence). The length of the CDR3 is 13 residues. V was pared by 1 base and J by 4 bases, with 7 bases between. This chain's CDR3 is CASSIVGGTEAFF. The DNA of the CDR3 is TGTGCCAGTAGTATAGTAGGGGGCACTGAAGCTTTCTTT.

The chain couples TRBV9 to TRBJ2-1, with 7 bases that match TRBD1. Germline assignment: CDR1 SGDLS and CDR2 YYNGEE. V lost 8 bases to trimming and J lost 0 bases; unmatched junction nucleotides: 8. This CDR3 spans 15 amino acids. The CDR3 DNA follows: TGTGCCAGTCAAGGGGGCGGGCCCTCCTACAATGAGCAGTTCTTC. Translation: CASQGGGPSYNEQFF.

CDR3 amino acids: CASSQGIPLYGYTF. For the CDR3, the DNA is TGTGCCAGCAGCCAAGGGATCCCACTATACGGCTACACCTTC. The gene calls are TRBV14 and TRBJ1-2; D not resolved. Per germline, CDR1 SGHDN and CDR2 FVKESK. The V gene lost 1 base and the J gene lost 8 bases, with 14 bases spanning the gap. The CDR3 totals 14 residues.

The chain combines TRBV2 with TRBJ2-6; D is possibly TRBD2 (5 bases). The CDR3 is 15 residues long. Germline V lookup: CDR1 SNHLY, CDR2 FYNNEI. V was clipped by 6 bases and J by 0 bases, with 9 bases between them. The CDR3 loop reads CASRMGVSGANVLTF. The CDR3 nucleotides are TGTGCCAGCAGGATGGGAGTCTCTGGGGCCAACGTCCTGACTTTC.

This sequence joins TRBV19 and TRBJ2-2; 10 bases line up with TRBD2. CDR3 length equals 15 residues. Germline V gives CDR1 LNHDA, CDR2 SQIVND (reference sequence). V gave up 6 bases and J gave up 2 bases; unmatched junction bases: 3. As DNA, the CDR3 is TGTGCCAGTAGGGCTAGCGGGAGTAACACCGGGGAGCTGTTTTTT. It is translated as CASRASGSNTGELFF.

J is TRBJ2-2 and V is TRBV28, with 8 bases fitting TRBD1. CDR3 length: 14 amino acids. V shed 10 bases and J 5 bases; nucleotides not matched to a gene: 9. The germline CDR1 and CDR2 sequences are MDHEN and SYDVKM. The CDR3 nucleotides are TGTGCCACCCGGACAGGGTCATCAACCGGGGAGCTGTTTTTT. This sequence encodes CATRTGSSTGELFF. Drawing the rest from reference TRBV28 and TRBJ2-2, the complete variable domain is DVKVTQSSRYLVKRTGEKVFLECVQDMDHENMFWYRQDPGLGLRLIYFSYDVKMKEKGDIPEGYSVSREKKERFSLILESASTNQTSMYLCATRTGSSTGELFFGEGSRLTVL.